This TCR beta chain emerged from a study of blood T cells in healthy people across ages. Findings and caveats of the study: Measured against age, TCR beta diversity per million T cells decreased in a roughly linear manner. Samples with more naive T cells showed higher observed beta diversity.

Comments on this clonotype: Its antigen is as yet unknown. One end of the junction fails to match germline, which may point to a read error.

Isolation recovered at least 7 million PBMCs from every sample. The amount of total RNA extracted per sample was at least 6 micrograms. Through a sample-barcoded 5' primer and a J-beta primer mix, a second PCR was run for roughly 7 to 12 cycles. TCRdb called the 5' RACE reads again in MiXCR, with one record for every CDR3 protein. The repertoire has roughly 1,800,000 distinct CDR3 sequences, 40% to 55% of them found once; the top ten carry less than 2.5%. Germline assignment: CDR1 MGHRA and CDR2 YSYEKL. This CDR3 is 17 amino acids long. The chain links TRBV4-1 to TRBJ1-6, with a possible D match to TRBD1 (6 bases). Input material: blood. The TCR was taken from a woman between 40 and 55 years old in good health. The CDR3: CASSQVDSPTFNSPLHF. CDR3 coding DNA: TGCGCTAGCAGCCAAGTGGACAGCCCGACTTTTAATTCACCCCTCCACTTT.